This T cell receptor beta chain was sequenced in a study of metastatic and nonmetastatic thyroid tumors. Across the study: Peripheral blood and tumor or nodule samples from malignant and benign thyroid patients were compared.

Germline values: CDR1 MGHRA, CDR2 YSYEKL. The trim removed 7 bases at V and 4 bases at J, leaving 13 bases unmatched. The CDR3 spans 16 residues. The entire patient cohort was treatment-naive prior to thyroid surgery. The study, taken as a whole, reports: For both blood and tumor, malignant thyroid tumors reportedly showed significantly higher TCR beta diversity than benign nodules did.

In the original workflow: Differences in CDR3 between clinicopathological groups were drawn on to build a classifier intended to discriminate distant-metastatic papillary thyroid cancer patients. TCRdb re-clonotyped the PCR reads via MiXCR. It is TCRdb's table, rather than the study itself, that gives the V and J calls and clone size. The table shows around 15,000 clones, with 23% occurring only once. Worth noting for this clone: The target antigen is unknown.

The receptor's source is a female donor with papillary thyroid cancer or a benign thyroid nodule (not recorded which). Some clones in this sample may be carry-over from other donors' samples. The sample consisted of tumor tissue. V usage is TRBV4-1 and J usage is TRBJ2-1; 7 nucleotides line up with TRBD1. Here the CDR3 reads CASIPATGVTYNEQFF. Here the CDR3 DNA reads TGCGCCAGCATCCCCGCTACAGGGGTCACTTACAATGAGCAGTTCTTC.